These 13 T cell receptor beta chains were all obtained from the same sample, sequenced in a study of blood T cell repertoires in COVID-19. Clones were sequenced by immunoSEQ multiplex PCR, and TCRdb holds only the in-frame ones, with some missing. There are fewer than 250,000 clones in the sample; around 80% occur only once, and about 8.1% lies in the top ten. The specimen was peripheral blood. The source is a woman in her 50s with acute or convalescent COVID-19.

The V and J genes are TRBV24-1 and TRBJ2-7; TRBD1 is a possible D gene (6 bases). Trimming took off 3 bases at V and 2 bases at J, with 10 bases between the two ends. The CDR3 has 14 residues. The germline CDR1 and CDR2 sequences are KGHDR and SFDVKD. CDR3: CATSDPGQPYEQYF. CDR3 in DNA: TGTGCCACCAGTGATCCGGGACAACCCTACGAGCAGTACTTC.

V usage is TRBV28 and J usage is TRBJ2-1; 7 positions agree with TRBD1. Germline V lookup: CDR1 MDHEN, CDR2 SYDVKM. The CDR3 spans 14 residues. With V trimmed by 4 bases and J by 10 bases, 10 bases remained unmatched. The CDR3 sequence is CASSSPRQGDEQFF. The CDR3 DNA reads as TGTGCCAGCAGTTCTCCAAGACAGGGAGACGAGCAGTTCTTC.

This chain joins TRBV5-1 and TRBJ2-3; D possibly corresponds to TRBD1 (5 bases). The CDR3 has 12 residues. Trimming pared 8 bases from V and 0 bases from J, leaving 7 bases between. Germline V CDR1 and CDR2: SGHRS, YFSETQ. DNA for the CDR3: TGCGCCAGTGGGGCGAGCACAGATACGCAGTATTTT. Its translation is CASGASTDTQYF.

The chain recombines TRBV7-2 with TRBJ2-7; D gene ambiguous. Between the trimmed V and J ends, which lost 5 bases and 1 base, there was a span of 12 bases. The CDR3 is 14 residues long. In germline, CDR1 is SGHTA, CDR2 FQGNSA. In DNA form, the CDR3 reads TGTGCCAGCAGCCCCGAGAGGCATTCCTACGAGCAGTACTTC. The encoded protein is CASSPERHSYEQYF.

In DNA, the CDR3 is TGTGCCAGCAGTTTGCAGGGTTACGGCTACACCTTC. Its protein product is CASSLQGYGYTF. The chain employs TRBV12-3 or TRBV12-4 and TRBJ1-2; maybe TRBD1 (5 bases). V lost 3 bases and J lost 8, with 10 bases in between. CDR3 length: 12 amino acids.

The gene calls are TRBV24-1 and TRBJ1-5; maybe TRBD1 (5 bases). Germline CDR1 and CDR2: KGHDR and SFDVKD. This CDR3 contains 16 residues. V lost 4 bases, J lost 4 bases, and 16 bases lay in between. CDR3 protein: CATSDGGVTKNQPQHF. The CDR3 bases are TGTGCCACCAGTGACGGGGGAGTGACCAAAAATCAGCCCCAGCATTTT.

CDR3 DNA: TGCGCCAGCAGCTTCGGGGTTGGCACTGAAGCTTTCTTT. Amino acids: CASSFGVGTEAFF. The V gene is TRBV5-1, the J gene TRBJ1-1; D gene unclear. Deletions cut 2 bases from V and 4 bases from J, with 9 bases between. Per germline, CDR1 SGHRS and CDR2 YFSETQ. The CDR3 has 13 residues.

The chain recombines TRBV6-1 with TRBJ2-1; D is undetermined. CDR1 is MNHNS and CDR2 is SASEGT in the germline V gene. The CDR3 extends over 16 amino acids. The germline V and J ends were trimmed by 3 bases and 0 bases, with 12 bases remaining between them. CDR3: CASSDEASSSYNEQFF. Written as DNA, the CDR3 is TGTGCCAGCAGTGATGAAGCCTCGAGCTCCTACAATGAGCAGTTCTTC.

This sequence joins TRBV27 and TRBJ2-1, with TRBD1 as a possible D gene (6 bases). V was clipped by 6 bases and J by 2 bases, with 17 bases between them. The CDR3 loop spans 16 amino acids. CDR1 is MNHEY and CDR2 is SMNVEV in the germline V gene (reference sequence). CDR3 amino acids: CASRPLLGGAYNEQFF. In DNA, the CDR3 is TGTGCCAGCAGACCCCTCCTAGGGGGAGCCTACAATGAGCAGTTCTTC.

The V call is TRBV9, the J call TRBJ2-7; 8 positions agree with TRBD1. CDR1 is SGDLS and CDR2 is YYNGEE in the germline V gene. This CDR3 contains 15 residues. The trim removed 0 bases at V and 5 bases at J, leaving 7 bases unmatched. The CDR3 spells CASSVDQGAFDEQYF. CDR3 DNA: TGTGCCAGCAGCGTAGACCAGGGGGCCTTCGACGAGCAGTACTTC.

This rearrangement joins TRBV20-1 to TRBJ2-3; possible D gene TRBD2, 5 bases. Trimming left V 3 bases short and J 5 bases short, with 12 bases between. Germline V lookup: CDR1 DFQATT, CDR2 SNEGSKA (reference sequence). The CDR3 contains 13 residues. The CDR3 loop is CSASERAVDTQYF. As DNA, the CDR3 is TGCAGTGCTAGTGAGAGGGCTGTAGATACGCAGTATTTT.

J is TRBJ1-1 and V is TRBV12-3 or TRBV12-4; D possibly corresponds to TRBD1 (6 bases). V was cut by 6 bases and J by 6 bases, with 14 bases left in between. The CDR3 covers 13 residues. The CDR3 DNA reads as TGTGCCAGCAGCCTAGCAGGGGACGCTGAAGCTTTCTTT. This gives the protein CASSLAGDAEAFF.

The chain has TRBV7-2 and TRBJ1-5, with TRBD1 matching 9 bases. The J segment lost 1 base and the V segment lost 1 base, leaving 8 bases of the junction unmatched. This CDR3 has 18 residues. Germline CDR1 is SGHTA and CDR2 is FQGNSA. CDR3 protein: CASSLVVGTGRSNQPQHF. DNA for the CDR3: TGTGCCAGCAGCTTAGTGGTCGGGACAGGGAGGAGCAATCAGCCCCAGCATTTT. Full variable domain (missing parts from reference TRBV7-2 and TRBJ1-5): GAGVSQSPSNKVTEKGKDVELRCDPISGHTALYWYRQSLGQGLEFLIYFQGNSAPDKSGLPSDRFSAERTGGSVSTLTIQRTQQEDSAVYLCASSLVVGTGRSNQPQHFGDGTRLSIL.